A single sample gave rise to the 5 T cell receptor beta chains below, sequenced in a study of T cells in localized non-small cell lung cancer. Sequencing was performed with immunoSEQ multiplex PCR; in TCRdb, only in-frame clones are kept and a portion is missing. The sample records 30,000 to 40,000 clones, approximately 86% being singletons. Source: peripheral blood, taken before any cancer treatment. Receptor source: a man aged 35-69 years with stage I lung adenocarcinoma.

The chain links TRBV29-1 to TRBJ2-4; a possible D gene is TRBD1 (6 bases). V gave up 6 bases and J gave up 3 bases, with 9 bases separating them. The CDR3 totals 12 residues. Germline V CDR1 and CDR2: SQVTM, ANQGSEA. The CDR3: CSVQGYKNIQYF. The CDR3 nucleotides are TGCAGCGTACAGGGATACAAAAACATTCAGTACTTC.

The V gene is TRBV9, the J gene TRBJ2-5; no firm D call. Trimming shortened V by 4 bases and J by 2 bases, and 3 bases separated the two germline ends. The CDR3 has 11 amino acids. In germline, CDR1 is SGDLS, CDR2 YYNGEE. CDR3 loop: CASSQQETQYF. The CDR3 DNA is TGTGCCAGCAGCCAACAAGAGACCCAGTACTTC.

The chain employs TRBV30 and TRBJ2-3, with TRBD1 as a possible D gene (6 bases). This CDR3 is built from 16 residues. Trimming pared 4 bases from V and 1 base from J, leaving 18 bases between. Per the germline V gene, CDR1 is GTSNPN and CDR2 is SVGIG (reference sequence). CDR3: CAWMMPTGSGTDTQYF. The DNA of the CDR3 is TGTGCCTGGATGATGCCCACAGGGTCCGGCACAGATACGCAGTATTTT.

This clone has more than one count but fewer than ten. V is TRBV7-9 and J is TRBJ2-7, with D perhaps TRBD1 (6 bases). Germline V gene sequence: CDR1 SEHNR, CDR2 FQNEAQ (reference sequence). V was trimmed by 4 bases and J by 7 bases, leaving 14 bases between them. CDR3 length: 13 residues. DNA for the CDR3: TGTGCCAGCAGCTATGACACAGGGAGAGAGCAGTACTTC. Amino acid sequence: CASSYDTGREQYF. The full variable domain, with the rest looked up from reference TRBV7-9 and TRBJ2-7, is DTGVSQNPRHKITKRGQNVTFRCDPISEHNRLYWYRQTLGQGPEFLTYFQNEAQLEKSRLLSDRFSAERPKGSFSTLEIQRTEQGDSAMYLCASSYDTGREQYFGPGTRLTVT.

This clone was picked up one time. This chain joins TRBV28 and TRBJ2-7; TRBD1 aligns across 7 bases. The CDR3 is 14 amino acids. Unmatched junction bases numbered 10, after V lost 4 bases and J lost 7 bases. Germline assignment: CDR1 MDHEN and CDR2 SYDVKM. The CDR3 region is CASSWLGPRGEQYF. For the CDR3, the DNA is TGTGCCAGCAGTTGGCTCGGCCCCAGGGGGGAGCAGTACTTC.